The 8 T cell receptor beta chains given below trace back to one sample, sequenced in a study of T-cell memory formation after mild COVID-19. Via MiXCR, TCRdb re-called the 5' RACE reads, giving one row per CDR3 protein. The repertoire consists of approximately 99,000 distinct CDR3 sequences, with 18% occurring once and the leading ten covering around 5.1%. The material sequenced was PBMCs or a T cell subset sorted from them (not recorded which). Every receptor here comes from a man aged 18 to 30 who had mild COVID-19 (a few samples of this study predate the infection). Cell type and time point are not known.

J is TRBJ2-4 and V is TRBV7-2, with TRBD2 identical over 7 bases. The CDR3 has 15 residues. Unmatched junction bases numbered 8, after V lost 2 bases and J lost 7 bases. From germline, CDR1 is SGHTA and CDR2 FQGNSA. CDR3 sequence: CASSLFPPGGNIQYF. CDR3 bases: TGTGCCAGCAGCTTATTCCCGCCCGGGGGGAACATTCAGTACTTC.

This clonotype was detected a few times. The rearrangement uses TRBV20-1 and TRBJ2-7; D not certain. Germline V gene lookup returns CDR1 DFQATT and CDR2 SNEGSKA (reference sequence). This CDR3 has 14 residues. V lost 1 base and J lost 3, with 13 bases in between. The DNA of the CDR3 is TGCAGTGCTAGAGGCGGCTCAAAAAGCTACGAGCAGTACTTC. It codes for CSARGGSKSYEQYF.

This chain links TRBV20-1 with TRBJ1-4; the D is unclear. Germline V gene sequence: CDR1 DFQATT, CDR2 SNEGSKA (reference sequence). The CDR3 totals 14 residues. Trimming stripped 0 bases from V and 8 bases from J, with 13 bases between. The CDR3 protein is CSARDVGKDEKLFF. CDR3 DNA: TGCAGTGCTAGAGATGTGGGTAAAGACGAAAAACTGTTTTTT.

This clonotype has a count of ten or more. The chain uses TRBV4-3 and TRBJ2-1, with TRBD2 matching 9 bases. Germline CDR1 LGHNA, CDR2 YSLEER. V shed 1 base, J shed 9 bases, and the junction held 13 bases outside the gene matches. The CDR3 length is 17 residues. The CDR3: CASSQGFGLAGRGEQFF. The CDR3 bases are TGCGCCAGCAGCCAAGGTTTCGGGCTAGCGGGGAGGGGTGAGCAGTTCTTC.

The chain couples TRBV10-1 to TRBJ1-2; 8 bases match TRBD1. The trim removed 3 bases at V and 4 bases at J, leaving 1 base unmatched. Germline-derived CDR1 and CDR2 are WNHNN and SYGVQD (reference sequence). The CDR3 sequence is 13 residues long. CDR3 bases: TGCGCCAGCAGTGATGGACAGGGCTATGGCTACACCTTC. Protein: CASSDGQGYGYTF.

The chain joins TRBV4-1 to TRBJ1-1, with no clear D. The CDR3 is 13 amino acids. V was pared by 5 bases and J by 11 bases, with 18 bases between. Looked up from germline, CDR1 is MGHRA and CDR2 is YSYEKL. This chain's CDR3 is CASSSPLEVRAFF. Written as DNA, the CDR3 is TGCGCCAGCAGCTCCCCCCTGGAGGTTCGTGCTTTCTTT.

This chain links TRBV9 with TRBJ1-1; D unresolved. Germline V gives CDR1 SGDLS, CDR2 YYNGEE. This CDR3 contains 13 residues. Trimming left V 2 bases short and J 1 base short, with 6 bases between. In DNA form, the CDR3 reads TGTGCCAGCAGCGTCGAAAGGAACACTGAAGCTTTCTTT. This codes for CASSVERNTEAFF.

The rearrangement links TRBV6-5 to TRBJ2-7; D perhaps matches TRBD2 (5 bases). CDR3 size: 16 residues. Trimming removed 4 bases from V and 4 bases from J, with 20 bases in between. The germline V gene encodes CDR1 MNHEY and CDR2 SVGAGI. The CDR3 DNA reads TGTGCCAGCAGTTCCTCCCATGGAGGCTTTTGGTACGAGCAGTACTTC. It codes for CASSSSHGGFWYEQYF.